The clone carrying this TCR beta chain was seen a handful of times. Looked up from germline, CDR1 is ENHRY and CDR2 is SYGVKD. Losses at the gene ends were 4 bases for V and 8 bases for J; bases not matched to a gene: 5. This CDR3 comprises 14 residues. This sample is part of a study of cytomegalovirus exposure and HLA in healthy donors. About the research overall: Of approximately 400 genotyped donors, 81% clustered with self-reported Caucasian donors.

In the PCR, 60 Vbeta and 13 Jbeta primers were used. Clones were read by immunoSEQ multiplex PCR, and TCRdb kept only the in-frame ones, dropping some. The sample holds about 120,000 clones; around 79% are singletons and the top ten take roughly 3.3%. This TCR was sampled from a woman aged 25 to 39 in good health and CMV-seropositive. This chain links TRBV10-3 with TRBJ1-4; 9 nucleotides align to TRBD1. Input material: PBMCs. CDR3 nucleotides: TGTGCCATCAGTGCGACAGGGGGAAGAGAAAAACTGTTTTTT. This translates into CAISATGGREKLFF.